The 2 T cell receptor beta chains below were found in one sample sequenced in a study of Tregs in tolerant kidney transplant recipients (dated by TCRdb to about 2019). Preparation of the library involved the immunoSEQ multiplex PCR assay. The table was pulled from immuneACCESS by TCRdb, which kept in-frame rearrangements only. Such tables lose some clones; where checked, under half of the loss comes from unresolved V genes, and the rest has no known cause. Here the sample has under 95,000 clones; under 95% occur a single time. Approximately 0.33% of the sample comes from the top ten. The sample's time point label, in plain terms: blood sample drawn before combined kidney and bone marrow transplant. The sample in question was Tregs from blood, obtained before the transplant. The receptors here all came from a human donor who received a combined kidney and bone marrow transplant.

The V gene is TRBV11-2, the J gene TRBJ2-7; D gene ambiguous. The germline gives CDR1 SGHAT, CDR2 FQNNGV. The CDR3 contains 13 residues. V shed 5 bases and J shed 3 bases, with 11 bases lying between them. CDR3 sequence (DNA): TGTGCCAGCAGCCAAGTTGGCATCTACGAGCAGTACTTC. Translating it yields CASSQVGIYEQYF.

The V call is TRBV9, the J call TRBJ2-3; D is perhaps TRBD1 (7 bases). The germline CDR1 and CDR2 sequences are SGDLS and YYNGEE. The CDR3 has 16 amino acids. The ends were cut back, 4 bases at V and 7 bases at J, with 22 bases in the middle. As DNA, the CDR3 is TGTGCCAGCAGCACGGCGACAGGGAGGAGAGGAAATACGCAGTATTTT. Amino acid sequence: CASSTATGRRGNTQYF.